This TCR beta chain was identified during a study of CD8+ T cells in alopecia areata. Across the whole study: Tofacitinib lasted 6 to 18 months, then 6 months off drug.

Regarding treatment: oral pan-JAK inhibitor, 5-10 mg twice daily. cDNA reverse transcribed from extracted RNA served as the sequencing template. Profiled with immunoSEQ multiplex PCR; TCRdb holds only in-frame clones, not every one. The profile covers more than 130,000 clones, with roughly four fifths appearing a single time and just under 25% taken by the ten largest. V was trimmed by 2 bases and J by 2 bases, leaving 14 bases between them. The CDR3 covers 16 residues. CDR1 is SEHNR, CDR2 FQNEAQ, per germline (reference sequence). This chain joins TRBV7-9 and TRBJ2-3; D ambiguous. The input for sequencing was CD8+ T cells sorted from blood, taken at week 4, from a patient treated with tofacitinib. The receptor was derived from a human donor with alopecia areata. As DNA, the CDR3 is TGTGCCAGCAGCTTAAATGAGGCGGACCCCACAGATACGCAGTATTTT. Translated, it gives CASSLNEADPTDTQYF.